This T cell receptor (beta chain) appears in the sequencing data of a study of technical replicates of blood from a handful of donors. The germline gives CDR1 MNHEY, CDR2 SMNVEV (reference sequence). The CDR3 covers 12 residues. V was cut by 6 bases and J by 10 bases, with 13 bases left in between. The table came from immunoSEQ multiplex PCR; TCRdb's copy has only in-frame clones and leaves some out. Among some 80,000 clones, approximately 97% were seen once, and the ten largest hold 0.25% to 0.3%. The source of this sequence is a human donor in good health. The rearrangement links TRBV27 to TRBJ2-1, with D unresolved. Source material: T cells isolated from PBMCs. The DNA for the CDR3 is TGTGCCAGCAGAGCCGGGTTCGGCGAGCAGTTCTTC. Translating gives CASRAGFGEQFF.